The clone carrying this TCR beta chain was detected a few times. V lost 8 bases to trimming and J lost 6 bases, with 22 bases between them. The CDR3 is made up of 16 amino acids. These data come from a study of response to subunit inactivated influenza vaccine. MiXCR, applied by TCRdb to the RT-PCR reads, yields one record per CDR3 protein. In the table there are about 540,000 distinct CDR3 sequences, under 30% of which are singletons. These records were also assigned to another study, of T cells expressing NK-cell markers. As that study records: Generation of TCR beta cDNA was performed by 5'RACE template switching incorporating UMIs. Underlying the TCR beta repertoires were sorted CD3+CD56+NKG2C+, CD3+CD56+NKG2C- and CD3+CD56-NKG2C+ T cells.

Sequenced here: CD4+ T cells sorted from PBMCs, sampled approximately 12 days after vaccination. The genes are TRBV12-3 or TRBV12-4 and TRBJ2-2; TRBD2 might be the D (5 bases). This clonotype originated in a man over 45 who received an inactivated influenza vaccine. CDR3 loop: CASSVYSGYGAGELFF. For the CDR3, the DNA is TGTGCCAGCTCTGTTTACTCGGGGTATGGAGCCGGGGAGCTGTTTTTT.